Listed below are T cell receptor beta chains from one sample, sequenced in a study of regulatory T cells in long-lasting Graves disease. TCRdb reanalysed the multiplex PCR reads using MiXCR and keeps one entry per CDR3 protein. Of some 340,000 distinct CDR3 sequences in the sample, over 9.5% were seen once. These data are also associated with another study on T cells in Graves' hyperthyroidism and ophthalmopathy.

The source was peripheral blood mononuclear cells (PBMCs), collected at new diagnosis, from a patient treated with antithyroid drugs. These receptors were obtained from a woman aged 18-30 years with Graves disease. Each CDR3 is given with its conserved first and last residue. A D gene is named only where the DNA matches it firmly. Clone size is stated in some rows and not others, as once, few, many or a class when expanded.

d_gene	v_gene	abundance	j_gene	CDR3aa	CDR3nt
-	TRBV2	many	TRBJ1-2	CASSGGGYTF	TGTGCCAGCAGTGGGGGAGGCTACACCTTC
-	TRBV7-7	many	TRBJ2-2	CASSPRGTTGELFF	TGTGCTAGCAGCCCTAGAGGGACCACCGGGGAGCTGTTTTTT
-	TRBV6-9	many	TRBJ1-1	CASSYSWAAVNTEAFF	TGTGCCAGCAGTTACTCTTGGGCGGCGGTGAACACTGAAGCTTTCTTT
TRBD1	TRBV12-3/TRBV12-4	many	TRBJ1-1	CASSLHLDRGAEAFF	TGTGCCAGCAGTCTTCATTTGGACAGGGGCGCTGAAGCTTTCTTT
TRBD1	TRBV24-1	-	TRBJ1-2	CATSDSLDRGEDGYTF	TGTGCCACCAGTGATTCCCTTGACAGGGGAGAGGATGGCTACACCTTC
-	TRBV9	many	TRBJ2-5	CASTRARDHPVDETQYF	TGTGCCAGCACTAGAGCCCGGGACCACCCGGTTGATGAGACCCAGTACTTC
-	TRBV20-1	-	TRBJ2-7	CSARGESGPSYEQYF	TGCAGTGCTAGAGGGGAAAGCGGGCCCTCCTACGAGCAGTACTTC
-	TRBV15	many	TRBJ2-3	CATSSDLRATDTDTQYF	TGTGCCACCAGCAGTGACTTGCGGGCTACCGACACAGATACGCAGTATTTT
TRBD2	TRBV6-2/TRBV6-3	-	TRBJ2-1	CASSYGGGAMDEQFF	TGTGCCAGCAGTTACGGCGGGGGGGCCATGGATGAGCAGTTCTTC
-	TRBV12-3/TRBV12-4	many	TRBJ1-6	CASSPLGGNSPLHF	TGTGCCAGCAGCCCCCTCGGGGGCAATTCACCCCTCCACTTT
-	TRBV12-3/TRBV12-4	-	TRBJ1-1	CASSDFRGDTEAFF	TGTGCCAGCAGCGACTTCAGGGGCGACACTGAAGCTTTCTTT
TRBD1	TRBV18	many	TRBJ2-7	CASSSRDRGYEQYF	TGTGCCAGCTCCTCCCGGGACAGGGGGTACGAGCAGTACTTC
-	TRBV12-3/TRBV12-4	many	TRBJ2-5	CASSFPDSILETQYF	TGTGCCAGCAGTTTTCCGGACAGTATATTAGAGACCCAGTACTTC
-	TRBV6-5	many	TRBJ1-2	CASSYPQGARGYTF	TGTGCCAGCAGCTACCCTCAAGGGGCGCGCGGCTACACCTTC
-	TRBV20-1	many	TRBJ2-1	CSCRQLGYEQFF	TGCAGTTGCCGCCAACTAGGCTATGAGCAGTTCTTC
-	TRBV5-1	many	TRBJ2-1	CASSPRRGSNEQFF	TGCGCCAGCAGCCCGAGGAGGGGGTCAAATGAGCAGTTCTTC
-	TRBV7-9	few	TRBJ1-1	CASTTTGTTTEAFF	TGTGCCAGCACCACTACCGGTACTACCACTGAAGCTTTCTTT
-	TRBV29-1	few	TRBJ2-7	CSGLTDTIHSYEQYF	TGCAGCGGACTAACCGACACCATTCACAGTTACGAGCAGTACTTC
-	TRBV27	-	TRBJ1-6	CASSLKANSYNSPLHF	TGTGCCAGCAGTTTAAAGGCTAACTCCTATAATTCACCCCTCCACTTT
TRBD2	TRBV20-1	many	TRBJ2-3	CSAETSGTTDTQYF	TGCAGTGCTGAGACTAGCGGGACCACAGATACGCAGTATTTT
-	TRBV24-1	-	TRBJ2-6	CATSGRQASSGANVLTF	TGTGCCACCAGTGGTCGACAGGCCAGCTCTGGGGCCAACGTCCTGACTTTC
TRBD1	TRBV2	few	TRBJ2-1	CASSNRDSTGNEQFF	TGTGCCAGCAGCAACCGGGACAGCACTGGTAATGAGCAGTTCTTC
TRBD2	TRBV29-1	-	TRBJ2-2	CSVEASGRAGELFF	TGCAGCGTTGAGGCTAGCGGGAGAGCCGGGGAGCTGTTTTTT
TRBD2	TRBV3-1	many	TRBJ2-2	CASSRSGGGTGELFF	TGTGCCAGCAGCCGCAGCGGGGGAGGGACCGGGGAGCTGTTTTTT
TRBD2	TRBV7-8	-	TRBJ2-1	CASSPARGLGVDEQFF	TGTGCCAGCAGCCCAGCCCGGGGACTAGGGGTGGATGAGCAGTTCTTC
-	TRBV12-3/TRBV12-4	many	TRBJ1-1	CASSAPEIVAAFF	TGTGCCAGCAGTGCCCCTGAGATAGTCGCGGCTTTCTTT
TRBD2	TRBV5-1	-	TRBJ2-3	CASSSGLAGGYSTDTQYF	TGCGCCAGCAGCTCGGGACTAGCGGGGGGCTATAGCACAGATACGCAGTATTTT
TRBD1	TRBV7-9	-	TRBJ2-7	CASSPRVQGAYEQYF	TGTGCCAGCAGCCCTAGGGTGCAGGGGGCCTACGAGCAGTACTTC
-	TRBV7-2	many	TRBJ1-6	CASSLYQGNSPLHF	TGTGCCAGCAGCCTATACCAGGGGAATTCACCCCTCCACTTT
-	TRBV5-1	few	TRBJ1-1	CASSLAIRDQLGGTEAFF	TGCGCCAGCAGCTTGGCGATAAGGGACCAGCTAGGTGGCACTGAAGCTTTCTTT
TRBD1	TRBV6-1	-	TRBJ1-1	CASRRTGETEAFF	TGTGCCAGCAGAAGGACAGGGGAGACTGAAGCTTTCTTT
-	TRBV12-5	many	TRBJ2-5	CASGLVNF	TGTGCTAGTGGTTTGGTGAACTTC
-	TRBV20-1	many	TRBJ2-5	CSARDLRASTETQYF	TGCAGTGCTAGAGATCTGAGGGCTAGCACCGAGACCCAGTACTTC
-	TRBV7-2	many	TRBJ1-1	CASSLSGASNTEAFF	TGTGCCAGCAGCTTATCGGGGGCCTCGAACACTGAAGCTTTCTTT
-	TRBV3-1	many	TRBJ1-5	CASSQVLGSNQPQHF	TGTGCCAGCAGCCAAGTGTTGGGCAGTAATCAGCCCCAGCATTTT
TRBD2	TRBV5-1	-	TRBJ2-7	CASSSLAGSSYEQYF	TGCGCCAGCAGCTCGTTAGCGGGTAGCTCCTACGAGCAGTACTTC
-	TRBV20-1	many	TRBJ1-5	CSASYNQPQHF	TGCAGTGCTAGTTACAATCAGCCCCAGCATTTT
TRBD2	TRBV3-1	-	TRBJ2-3	CASSYSSSGGAGDTQYF	TGTGCCAGCAGTTACTCCTCTAGCGGGGGGGCGGGGGATACGCAGTATTTT
-	TRBV27	few	TRBJ2-2	CASTLMGTGELFF	TGTGCCAGCACACTAATGGGTACCGGGGAGCTGTTTTTT
-	TRBV19	-	TRBJ1-1	CASSIVGGVTEAFF	TGTGCCAGTAGTATTGTAGGGGGAGTAACTGAAGCTTTCTTT
-	TRBV7-2	many	TRBJ2-1	CASSSDRGPYNEQFF	TGTGCCAGCAGCTCCGACCGGGGCCCCTACAATGAGCAGTTCTTC
-	TRBV4-1	-	TRBJ2-1	CASSPVGGKDEQFF	TGCGCCAGCAGCCCTGTGGGGGGTAAAGATGAGCAGTTCTTC
-	TRBV6-2/TRBV6-3	many	TRBJ1-1	CASSYSLGDTEAFF	TGTGCCAGCAGTTACTCTCTTGGGGACACTGAAGCTTTCTTT
TRBD2	TRBV28	many	TRBJ2-5	CASSLWPSGRAGETQYF	TGTGCCAGCAGTTTATGGCCTAGCGGGAGGGCCGGGGAGACCCAGTACTTC
-	TRBV28	many	TRBJ2-6	CASRNGAGANVLTF	TGTGCCAGCAGGAACGGGGCCGGGGCCAACGTCCTGACTTTC
TRBD1	TRBV25-1	few	TRBJ2-3	CASSDDRYNRGSDTQYF	TGTGCCAGCAGTGACGACCGATATAACAGGGGTTCAGATACGCAGTATTTT